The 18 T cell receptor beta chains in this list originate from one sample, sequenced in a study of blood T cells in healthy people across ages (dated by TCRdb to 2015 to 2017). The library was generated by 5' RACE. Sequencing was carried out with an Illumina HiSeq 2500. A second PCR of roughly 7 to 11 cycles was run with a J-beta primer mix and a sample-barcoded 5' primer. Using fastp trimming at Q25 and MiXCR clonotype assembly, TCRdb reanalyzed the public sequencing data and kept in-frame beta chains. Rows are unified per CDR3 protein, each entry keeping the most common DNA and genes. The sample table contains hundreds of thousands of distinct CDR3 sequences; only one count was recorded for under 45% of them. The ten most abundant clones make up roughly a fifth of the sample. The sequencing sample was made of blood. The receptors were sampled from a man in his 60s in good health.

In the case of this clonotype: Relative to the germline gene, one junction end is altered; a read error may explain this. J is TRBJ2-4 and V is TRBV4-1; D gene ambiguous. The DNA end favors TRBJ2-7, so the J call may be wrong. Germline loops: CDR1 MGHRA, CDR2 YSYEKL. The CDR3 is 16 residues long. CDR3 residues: CASSQELSAPSCEQYF. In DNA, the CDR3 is TGCGCCAGCAGCCAAGAACTGTCAGCACCGTCCTGCGAGCAGTACTTC.

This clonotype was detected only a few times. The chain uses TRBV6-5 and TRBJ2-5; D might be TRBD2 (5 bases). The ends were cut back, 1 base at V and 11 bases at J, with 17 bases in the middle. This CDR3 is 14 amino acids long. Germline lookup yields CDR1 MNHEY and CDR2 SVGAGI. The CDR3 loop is CASSYYPGSQIQYF. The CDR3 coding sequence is TGTGCCAGCAGTTACTATCCGGGATCCCAGATTCAGTACTTC.

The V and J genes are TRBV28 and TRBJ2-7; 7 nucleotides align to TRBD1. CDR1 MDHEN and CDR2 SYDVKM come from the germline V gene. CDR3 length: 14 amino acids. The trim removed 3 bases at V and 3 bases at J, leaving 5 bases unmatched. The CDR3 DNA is TGTGCCAGCAGTTTTCGACAGGGCCACTACGAGCAGTACTTC. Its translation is CASSFRQGHYEQYF.

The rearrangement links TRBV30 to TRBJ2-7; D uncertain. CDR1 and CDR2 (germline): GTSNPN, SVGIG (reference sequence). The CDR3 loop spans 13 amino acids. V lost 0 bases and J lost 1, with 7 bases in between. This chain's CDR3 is CAWSVSRSYEQYF. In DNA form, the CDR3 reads TGTGCCTGGAGTGTATCGAGGTCCTACGAGCAGTACTTC.

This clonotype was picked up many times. The CDR3 reads CASSYTRYSGTGNTGELFF. The CDR3 nucleotides read TGTGCCAGCAGTTACACCCGATATTCTGGGACAGGGAACACCGGGGAGCTGTTTTTT. The chain has TRBV6-2 or TRBV6-3 and TRBJ2-2, with TRBD1 identical over 8 bases. There are 19 residues in the CDR3. V was pared by 2 bases and J by 1 base, with 12 bases of the junction left unmatched. Germline-derived CDR1 and CDR2 are MNHEY and SVGEGT.

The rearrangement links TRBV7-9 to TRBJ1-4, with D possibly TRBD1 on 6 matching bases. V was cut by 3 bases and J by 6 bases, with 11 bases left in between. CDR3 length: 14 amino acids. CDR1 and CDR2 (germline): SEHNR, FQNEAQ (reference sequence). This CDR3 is CASSFGRTDEKLFF. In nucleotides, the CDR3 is TGTGCCAGCAGCTTTGGCAGGACAGATGAAAAACTGTTTTTT.

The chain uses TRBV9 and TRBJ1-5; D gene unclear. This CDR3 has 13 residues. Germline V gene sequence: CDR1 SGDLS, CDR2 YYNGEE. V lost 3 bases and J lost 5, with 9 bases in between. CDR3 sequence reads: CASSATPHQPQHF. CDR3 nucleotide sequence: TGTGCCAGCAGCGCAACCCCACATCAGCCCCAGCATTTT.

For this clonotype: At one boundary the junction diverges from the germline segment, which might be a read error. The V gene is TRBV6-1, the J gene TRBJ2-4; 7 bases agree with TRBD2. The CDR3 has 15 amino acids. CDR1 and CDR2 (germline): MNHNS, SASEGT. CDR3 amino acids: CASSTPSGARNIQYF. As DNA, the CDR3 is TGTGCCAGCAGCACCCCCAGCGGGGCCAGAAACATTCAGTACTTC.

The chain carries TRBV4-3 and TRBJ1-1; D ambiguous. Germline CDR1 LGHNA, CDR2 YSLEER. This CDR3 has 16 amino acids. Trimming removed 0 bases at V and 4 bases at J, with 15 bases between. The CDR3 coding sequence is TGCGCCAGCAGCCAAGATTGGAGGTCGGGCCTCACTGAAGCTTTCTTT. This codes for CASSQDWRSGLTEAFF.

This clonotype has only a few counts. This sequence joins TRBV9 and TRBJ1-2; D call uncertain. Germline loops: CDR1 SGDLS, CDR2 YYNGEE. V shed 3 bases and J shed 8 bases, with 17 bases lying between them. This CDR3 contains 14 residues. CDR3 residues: CASSAIGRDSGYTF. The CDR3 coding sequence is TGTGCCAGCAGCGCCATAGGACGGGATTCCGGCTACACCTTC. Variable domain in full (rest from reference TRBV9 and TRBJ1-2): DSGVTQTPKHLITATGQRVTLRCSPRSGDLSVYWYQQSLDQGLQFLIQYYNGEERAKGNILERFSAQQFPDLHSELNLSSLELGDSALYFCASSAIGRDSGYTFGSGTRLTVV.

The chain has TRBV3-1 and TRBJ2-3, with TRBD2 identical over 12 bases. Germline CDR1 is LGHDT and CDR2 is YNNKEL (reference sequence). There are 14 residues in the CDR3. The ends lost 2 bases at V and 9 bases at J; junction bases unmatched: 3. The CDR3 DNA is TGTGCCAGCAGCCAAACTACTAGCGGGGGGACGCAGTATTTT. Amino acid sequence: CASSQTTSGGTQYF.

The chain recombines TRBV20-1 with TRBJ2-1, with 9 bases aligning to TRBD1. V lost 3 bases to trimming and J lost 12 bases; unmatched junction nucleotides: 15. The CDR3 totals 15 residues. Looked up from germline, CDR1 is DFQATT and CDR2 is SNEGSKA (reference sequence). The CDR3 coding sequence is TGCAGTGCTAGCCTCTGGGACAGGGTAGTCGATGCGCAGTTCTTC. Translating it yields CSASLWDRVVDAQFF.

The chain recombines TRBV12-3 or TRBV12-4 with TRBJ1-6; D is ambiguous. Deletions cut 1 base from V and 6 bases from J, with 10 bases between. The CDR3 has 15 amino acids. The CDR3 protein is CASSLGRGPNSPLHF. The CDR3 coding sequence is TGTGCCAGCAGTTTAGGGCGCGGTCCTAATTCACCCCTCCACTTT.

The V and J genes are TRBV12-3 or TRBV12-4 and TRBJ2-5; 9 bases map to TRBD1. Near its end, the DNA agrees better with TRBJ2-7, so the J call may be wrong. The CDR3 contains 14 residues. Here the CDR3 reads CASSAGTGYHEQYF. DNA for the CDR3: TGTGCCAGCAGCGCTGGGACAGGGTACCACGAGCAGTACTTC.

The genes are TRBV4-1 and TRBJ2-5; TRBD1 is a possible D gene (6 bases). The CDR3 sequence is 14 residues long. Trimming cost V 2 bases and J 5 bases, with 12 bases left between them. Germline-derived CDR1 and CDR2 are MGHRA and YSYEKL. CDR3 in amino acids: CASSQQGSSETQYF. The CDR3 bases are TGCGCCAGCAGCCAACAGGGGTCCTCGGAGACCCAGTACTTC.

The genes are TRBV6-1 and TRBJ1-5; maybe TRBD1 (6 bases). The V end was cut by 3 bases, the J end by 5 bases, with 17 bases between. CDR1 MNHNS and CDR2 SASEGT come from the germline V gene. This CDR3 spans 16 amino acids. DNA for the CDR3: TGTGCCAGCAGTGAGGTCGGGGGGGCCAATTATCAGCCCCAGCATTTT. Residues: CASSEVGGANYQPQHF.

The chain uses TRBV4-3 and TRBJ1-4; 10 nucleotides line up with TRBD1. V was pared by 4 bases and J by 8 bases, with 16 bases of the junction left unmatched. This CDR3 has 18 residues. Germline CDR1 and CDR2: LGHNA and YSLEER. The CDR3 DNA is TGCGCCAGCAGCCCGCCCGACAGGGGGCTAGGAACCTTAGAAAAACTGTTTTTT. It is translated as CASSPPDRGLGTLEKLFF.

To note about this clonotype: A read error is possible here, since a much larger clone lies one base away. The CDR3 DNA follows: TGTGCCATCAGAGTGACAGGGGAGAACTACGAGCAGTACTTC. Encoded protein: CAIRVTGENYEQYF. This chain uses TRBV4-2 with TRBJ2-4; 8 nucleotides match TRBD1. The J call may be incorrect, as the DNA end agrees better with TRBJ2-7. The CDR3 sequence is 14 residues long. Germline V CDR1 and CDR2: LGHNA, YNFKEQ.